This T cell receptor (beta chain) originates from a study of shared clonotypes between healthy human individuals. Overall study findings and caveats: A handful of donors showed sharing of roughly 5% of naive CD4 clonotypes. Incomplete sequencing of sorted subsets was indicated by rarefaction despite large depth. Among donors, sharing of clonotypes was expected to be affected by sequencing depth.

For this clone: Its antigen is not known.

Naive CD8 isolation took CD45RO-negative cells positively selected for CCR7 and excluded terminally differentiated effector memory CD45RA+ cells. The deep-level immunoSEQ assay was used. Profiling relied on immunoSEQ multiplex PCR, and the TCRdb table lists in-frame clones only, not all of them. The sample has 600,000 or so clones; 95% are singletons. J gave up 3 bases and V 7 bases, and 9 bases lay outside the gene matches. CDR3 length: 14 amino acids. The germline V gene has CDR1 MDHEN and CDR2 SYDVKM. Specimen: naive CD8+ T cells sorted from blood. The clonotype was recovered from a woman aged 25 to 39 in good health. The chain couples TRBV28 to TRBJ2-7; TRBD2 agrees at 7 bases. The CDR3 sequence is CASIGGELHYEQYF. The CDR3 nucleotides read TGTGCCAGCATTGGGGGGGAGCTCCACTACGAGCAGTACTTC.